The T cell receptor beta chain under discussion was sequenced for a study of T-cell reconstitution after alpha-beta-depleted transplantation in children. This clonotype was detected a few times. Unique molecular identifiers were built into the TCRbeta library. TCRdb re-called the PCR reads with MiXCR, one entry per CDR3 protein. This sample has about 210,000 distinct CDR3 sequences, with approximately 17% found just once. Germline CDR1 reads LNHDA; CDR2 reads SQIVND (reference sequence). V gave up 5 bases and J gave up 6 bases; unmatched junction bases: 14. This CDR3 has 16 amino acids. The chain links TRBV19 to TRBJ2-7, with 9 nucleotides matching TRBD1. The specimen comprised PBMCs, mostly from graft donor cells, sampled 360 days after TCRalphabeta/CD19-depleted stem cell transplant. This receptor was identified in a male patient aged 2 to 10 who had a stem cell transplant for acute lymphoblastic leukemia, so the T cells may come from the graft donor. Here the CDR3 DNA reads TGTGCCAGTAGTGTCTCTACCGGGACAGGGTTTTCCGAGCAGTACTTC. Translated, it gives CASSVSTGTGFSEQYF.